This TCR beta chain comes out of a study of spatial heterogeneity in lung cancer. Looking at the study overall: Sequences of the beta chain were consistently detected in greater numbers than alpha-chain sequences. In the raw reads, each unique TCR and UMI combination was present more than ten times on average. Study-wide results and limits: Tumor TCRs that were ubiquitous and expanded showed up in blood more at resection than follow-up.

Single TCR cDNA molecules each had their own unique molecular identifier. TCRdb ran MiXCR on the 5' RACE reads and lists one entry per CDR3 protein. The data show 28,000 or so distinct CDR3 sequences, with around 13% seen just once and roughly 26% held by the top ten. Sample time point: sample taken at primary tumor resection. Tumor, nontumor lung or frozen PBMC supplied whole RNA that was sequenced unsorted. This clonotype was found many times. Its antigen is undetermined. The CDR3 is made up of 14 amino acids. Germline assignment: CDR1 PRHDT and CDR2 FYEKMQ (reference sequence). V lost 5 bases, J lost 4 bases, and 6 bases stayed unmatched.

The source material was PBMCs, sampled at surgery. The clonotype comes from a female donor with early-stage non-small cell lung cancer. The gene calls are TRBV13 and TRBJ2-7; 9 positions agree with TRBD1. In DNA, the CDR3 is TGTGCCAGCAGCCCGACAGGGGGGAGGTACGAGCAGTACTTC. This encodes CASSPTGGRYEQYF.